One sample yielded the 19 T cell receptor beta chains listed below, sequenced in a study of identical twins. TCRdb itself ran the 5' RACE reads through MiXCR, one entry per CDR3 protein. The table has about 890,000 distinct CDR3 sequences, roughly an eighth seen once. These data were likewise used in another study, on yellow fever vaccine responses in identical twins.

Specimen: PBMCs. The receptors here all came from a woman in her late teens or twenties in good health.

This clonotype was counted only a few times. The V call is TRBV12-3 or TRBV12-4, the J call TRBJ2-4, with 8 bases lining up with TRBD2. CDR3 length: 15 amino acids. The J segment lost 3 bases and the V segment lost 7 bases, leaving 8 bases of the junction unmatched. The CDR3 here is CASKKAGDYKNIQYF. CDR3 bases: TGTGCCAGCAAAAAAGCGGGGGACTACAAAAACATTCAGTACTTC.

This clonotype was recorded at least ten times. This chain connects TRBV12-3 or TRBV12-4 to TRBJ1-1; D is unclear. This CDR3 comprises 14 residues. Deletions cut 7 bases from V and 5 bases from J, with 17 bases between. The chain's CDR3 is CASTPGSPGTEAFF. In DNA form, the CDR3 reads TGTGCCAGCACTCCGGGCAGCCCTGGGACTGAAGCTTTCTTT.

This clonotype was found many times. The J gene is TRBJ2-2, the V gene TRBV5-1; D remains unclear. Germline values: CDR1 SGHRS, CDR2 YFSETQ. The V gene lost 4 bases and the J gene lost 4 bases, with 11 bases spanning the gap. The CDR3 has 14 amino acids. Here the CDR3 DNA reads TGCGCCAGCAGCCTGGTGGCAACCACCGGGGAGCTGTTTTTT. Its translation: CASSLVATTGELFF.

Here the CDR3 DNA reads TGTGCCAGCAGTGCGGACACAACCTACGAGCAGTACGTC. Encoded protein: CASSADTTYEQYV. The rearrangement joins TRBV12-3 or TRBV12-4 to TRBJ2-7; the D gene is possibly TRBD1 (5 bases). The CDR3 contains 13 residues. V was trimmed by 5 bases and J by 2 bases, leaving 10 bases between them.

The rearrangement uses TRBV4-1 and TRBJ2-3, with D possibly matching TRBD2 (5 bases). The V end was cut by 4 bases, the J end by 3 bases, with 8 bases between. CDR3 size: 13 residues. In germline, CDR1 is MGHRA, CDR2 YSYEKL. The CDR3 DNA is TGCGCCAGCAGCCCGTGGACTACAGATACGCAGTATTTT. As protein: CASSPWTTDTQYF.

J is TRBJ2-3 and V is TRBV5-1; D remains unclear. V lost 0 bases and J lost 3, with 11 bases in between. Germline-derived CDR1 and CDR2 are SGHRS and YFSETQ. The CDR3 extends over 15 amino acids. CDR3 in DNA: TGCGCCAGCAGCTTGGTGGACGGATTTACAGATACGCAGTATTTT. It encodes CASSLVDGFTDTQYF.

This clonotype was found many times. V usage is TRBV7-2 and J usage is TRBJ2-5; possibly TRBD2 for D (5 bases). The V end was cut by 5 bases, the J end by 2 bases, with 21 bases between. The CDR3 contains 17 residues. Germline CDR1 SGHTA, CDR2 FQGNSA. Here the CDR3 reads CASSPSSGEREQETQYF. CDR3 nucleotide sequence: TGTGCCAGCAGCCCGAGCTCGGGCGAAAGGGAGCAAGAGACCCAGTACTTC.

This clonotype showed up just a few times. The gene calls are TRBV6-5 and TRBJ1-1; tentative D call: TRBD1 (6 bases). The germline V gene encodes CDR1 MNHEY and CDR2 SVGAGI. The CDR3 covers 14 residues. With 4 bases removed from V and 1 base from J, the gap between germline ends came to 10 bases. The CDR3 is CASSSGRGNTEAFF. The CDR3 DNA follows: TGTGCCAGCAGTTCGGGCAGGGGGAACACTGAAGCTTTCTTT.

This clonotype has ten or more counts. The CDR3 DNA follows: TGTGCCATCAGTCGAGGGAACACTGAAGCTTTCTTT. This gives the protein CAISRGNTEAFF. This chain joins TRBV10-3 and TRBJ1-1, with no clear D. The V end was cut by 5 bases, the J end by 1 base, with 5 bases between. The CDR3 sequence is 12 residues long. Looked up from germline, CDR1 is ENHRY and CDR2 is SYGVKD.

This chain uses TRBV5-6 with TRBJ2-7; tentatively, D is TRBD1 (6 bases). V lost 1 base and J 2 bases, leaving 10 bases between the germline ends. Germline CDR1 and CDR2: SGHDT and YYEEEE. The CDR3 loop spans 14 amino acids. The CDR3 loop is CASSLLSGAYEQYV. The CDR3 DNA reads as TGTGCCAGCAGCTTGTTATCAGGGGCCTACGAGCAGTACGTC.

This clonotype came up a few times. V usage is TRBV10-3 and J usage is TRBJ1-2; 8 bases line up with TRBD1. The germline V gene encodes CDR1 ENHRY and CDR2 SYGVKD. The CDR3 has 13 residues. J was trimmed by 7 bases and V by 6 bases; bases with no gene match: 7. CDR3 nucleotide sequence: TGTGCCATCAGGGACAGGGACGATGGTGGCTACACCTTC. Its translation is CAIRDRDDGGYTF.

The chain couples TRBV11-1 to TRBJ2-2; D may be TRBD1 or TRBD2 (5 bases each). The CDR3 has 17 residues. Germline V CDR1 and CDR2: SGHAT, FQDESV (reference sequence). In nucleotides, the CDR3 is TGTACCATCAGTTTAGCGCCTGACAGATCGAACACCGGGGAGCTGTTTTTT. Protein: CTISLAPDRSNTGELFF.

J is TRBJ1-6 and V is TRBV11-3; no clear D. Germline-derived CDR1 and CDR2 are SGHNT and YENEEA. The CDR3 sequence is 14 residues long. The V end was cut by 3 bases, the J end by 9 bases, with 12 bases between. CDR3 bases: TGTGCCAGCAGCTTCAGGAGGGAGGGTTCACCCCTCCACTTT. Its protein is CASSFRREGSPLHF.

The chain combines TRBV16 with TRBJ2-3; 7 bases are shared with TRBD2. After removal of 1 base from V and 1 base from J, the junction contained 5 bases not matched to a gene. This CDR3 has 16 residues. Germline CDR1 is KGHSY and CDR2 is FQNENV. The CDR3 DNA reads TGTGCCAGCAGCCAATGGGACCGGGAGGGCACAGATACGCAGTATTTT. It specifies CASSQWDREGTDTQYF.

The chain joins TRBV19 to TRBJ1-5; the D is unclear. Trimming removed 10 bases at V and 0 bases at J, with 16 bases between. The CDR3 covers 15 residues. Germline lookup yields CDR1 LNHDA and CDR2 SQIVND (reference sequence). In DNA form, the CDR3 reads TGTGCCACCAGTTCGGCCGCTTATAGCAATCAGCCCCAGCATTTT. Translated: CATSSAAYSNQPQHF.

This clonotype has a handful of counts. The V call is TRBV12-3 or TRBV12-4, the J call TRBJ1-1; no clear D gene. V was cut by 5 bases and J by 4 bases, with 11 bases left in between. The CDR3 runs to 13 residues. Here the CDR3 DNA reads TGTGCCAGCAGTATTGGGAGGTTCACTGAAGCTTTCTTT. This gives the protein CASSIGRFTEAFF.

The gene calls are TRBV12-3 or TRBV12-4 and TRBJ1-1, with 9 nucleotides matching TRBD1. V was pared by 6 bases and J by 3 bases, with 5 bases of the junction left unmatched. The CDR3 is 14 residues long. The CDR3 DNA is TGTGCCAGCAGAGGGACAGGGACGTACACTGAAGCTTTCTTT. Protein sequence: CASRGTGTYTEAFF.

The V and J genes are TRBV5-1 and TRBJ2-3; 8 bases are a match to TRBD2. This CDR3 is 17 amino acids long. J lost 6 bases, V lost 5 bases, and 17 bases had no gene match. CDR1 and CDR2 (germline): SGHRS, YFSETQ. The CDR3 DNA sequence: TGCGCCAGCAGAATAGTCGTAGCGGGGTCAATGGGGGATACGCAGTATTTT. This translates into CASRIVVAGSMGDTQYF.

The chain combines TRBV3-1 with TRBJ2-5; 11 bases align to TRBD2. The V segment lost 1 base and the J segment 7 bases; nucleotides outside the gene matches: 14. The germline V gene encodes CDR1 LGHDT and CDR2 YNNKEL (reference sequence). The CDR3 is 18 residues long. The CDR3 nucleotides are TGTGCCAGCAGCCAAGTAGGGCTAGCGGGGGGAATTCGTGGGACCCAGTACTTC. It specifies CASSQVGLAGGIRGTQYF.